The T cell receptor (beta chain) described here comes from a study of cytomegalovirus exposure and HLA in healthy donors. Findings of the study overall: Exclusion as indistinguishable affected some V segments, including TRBV6-2 and TRBV6-3. Analysis was carried out at a later point, and it linked a missense DCLRE1C variant to TCR beta V- and J-gene trimming. As confirmed in vitro, a few CMV-associated chains were specific for CMV antigens. In a later analysis, 16,951 TCR beta sequences were associated with HLA alleles at 0.05 false discovery rate.

The V gene lost 1 base and the J gene lost 5 bases, with 12 bases spanning the gap. Germline V CDR1 and CDR2: SGDLS, YYNGEE. The CDR3 runs 14 residues. A multiplex PCR was run with 60 Vbeta primers and 13 Jbeta primers. Sequencing used immunoSEQ multiplex PCR; TCRdb keeps in-frame clones, though not all of them. The repertoire includes some 140,000 clones, over 75% of them detected once, and around 9.1% sits in the top ten. On this clone itself: Its matching antigen is unknown.

The J gene is TRBJ1-2, the V gene TRBV9, with a possible D match to TRBD1 (6 bases). The TCR sequence derives from a woman in her forties or fifties in good health and CMV-seropositive. The material sequenced was PBMCs. CDR3 sequence reads: CASSVRGGSYGYTF. DNA of the CDR3: TGTGCCAGCAGCGTAAGGGGGGGCTCGTATGGCTACACCTTC.